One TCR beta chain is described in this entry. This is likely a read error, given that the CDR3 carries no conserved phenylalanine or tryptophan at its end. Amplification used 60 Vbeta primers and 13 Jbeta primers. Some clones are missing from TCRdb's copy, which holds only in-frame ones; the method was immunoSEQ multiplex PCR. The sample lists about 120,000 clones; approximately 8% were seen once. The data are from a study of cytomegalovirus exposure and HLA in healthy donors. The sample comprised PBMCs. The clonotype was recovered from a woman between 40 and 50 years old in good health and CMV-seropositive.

CDR3 nucleotides: TGCGCCAGCAGCTTCCGGACAGAAACCATCGGGGAGCTGTTTTCT. This translates into CASSFRTETIGELFS. This chain links TRBV5-1 with TRBJ2-2; weak D call: TRBD1 (6 bases). Germline V lookup: CDR1 SGHRS, CDR2 YFSETQ. CDR3 length equals 15 residues. V was clipped by 2 bases and J by 7 bases, with 15 bases between them.